The clone carrying this T cell receptor (beta chain) turned up a few times. This record comes from a study of cytomegalovirus exposure and HLA in healthy donors. Germline V gene sequence: CDR1 MNHNS, CDR2 SASEGT. The length of the CDR3 is 12 residues. 13 Jbeta primers and 60 Vbeta primers were used for the PCR. The repertoire was sequenced with immunoSEQ multiplex PCR; TCRdb's copy has only in-frame clones and lacks some. This table has 150,000 or so clones, just under 80% appearing once. This TCR was sampled from a man aged 30 to 39 in good health and CMV-seronegative. The chain links TRBV6-1 to TRBJ1-1; D gene uncertain. The sequencing sample was made of PBMCs. The CDR3 DNA is TGTACCGCCCGGGAAGCCAACACTGAAGCTTTCTTT. Its translation: CTAREANTEAFF.